This record concerns one T cell receptor (beta chain) sequence. Its antigen is unidentified. Different DNA sequences within this sample yield the same CDR3. RNA extraction was followed by reverse transcription into cDNA, which acted as the sequencing template. Clones were sequenced by immunoSEQ multiplex PCR, and TCRdb holds only the in-frame ones, with some missing. The sample lists under 350,000 clones; more than 45% were seen once. Regarding treatment: oral pan-JAK inhibitor, 5-10 mg twice daily. These data are taken from a study of CD8+ T cells in alopecia areata. As for the study in general: Patients in the treated group were given tofacitinib by mouth, 5 to 10 mg twice a day. General study points: On tofacitinib, scalp and blood still held many of the expanded lesional clones. Tofacitinib significantly lowered scalp clonality and expanded CD8+ clones among the top 100.

Trimming cost V 3 bases and J 1 base, with 10 bases left between them. The CDR3 sequence is 14 residues long. The germline CDR1 and CDR2 sequences are GTSNPN and SVGIG (reference sequence). The sequencing here drew on CD4+ T cells sorted from blood, taken at week 24, from a patient treated with tofacitinib. The TCR was taken from a human donor with alopecia areata. The chain carries TRBV30 and TRBJ1-5; perhaps TRBD1 as D (5 bases). In DNA form, the CDR3 reads TGTGCCTGGAGCGGGGGACGGAGCAATCAGCCCCAGCATTTT. Its translation is CAWSGGRSNQPQHF. Full variable domain (remainder filled in from reference TRBV30 and TRBJ1-5): SQTIHQWPATLVQPVGSPLSLECTVEGTSNPNLYWYRQAAGRGLQLLFYSVGIGQISSEVPQNLSASRPQDRQFILSSKKLLLSDSGFYLCAWSGGRSNQPQHFGDGTRLSIL.